The 7 T cell receptor beta chains below were found in one sample sequenced in a study of T-cell memory formation after mild COVID-19. Each CDR3 protein gets one entry after TCRdb re-called the 5' RACE reads with MiXCR. There are under 700,000 distinct CDR3 sequences in the sample; 20% occur only once, and approximately 12% lies in the top ten. Sequencing input: PBMCs or a T cell subset sorted from them (not recorded which). These receptors originate from an adult woman who had mild COVID-19 (a few samples of this study predate the infection). Cell type and time point are not known.

This clonotype appeared a few times. The chain combines TRBV30 with TRBJ2-6, with D uncertain. This CDR3 has 11 amino acids. From germline, CDR1 is GTSNPN and CDR2 SVGIG (reference sequence). V gave up 2 bases and J gave up 10 bases, with 6 bases separating them. The CDR3 reads CAWSPQNVLTF. CDR3 nucleotides: TGTGCCTGGAGTCCGCAGAACGTCCTGACTTTC.

This CDR3 is CASSLFSSGELFF. The CDR3 nucleotides are TGCGCCAGCAGCTTGTTCAGCTCCGGGGAGCTGTTTTTT. J is TRBJ2-2 and V is TRBV5-1; D not resolved. CDR3 length equals 13 residues. The germline CDR1 and CDR2 sequences are SGHRS and YFSETQ. V lost 1 base, J lost 6 bases, and 7 bases lay in between.

This clonotype was counted a few times. The rearrangement uses TRBV12-3 or TRBV12-4 and TRBJ2-7; a weak D match, TRBD2 (6 bases). The CDR3 contains 14 residues. V was trimmed by 5 bases and J by 0 bases, leaving 11 bases between them. CDR3 nucleotides: TGTGCCAGCAGTCGGAGGGCAAGCTCCTACGAGCAGTACTTC. Amino acids: CASSRRASSYEQYF.

The sample holds a few counts of this clonotype. For the CDR3, the DNA is TGTGCCAGCAGCGAGGGGGGTTGGGACACAACCTACGAGCAGTACTTC. Protein product: CASSEGGWDTTYEQYF. This chain connects TRBV9 to TRBJ2-7; D is perhaps TRBD1 or TRBD2 (6 bases each). Germline CDR1 reads SGDLS; CDR2 reads YYNGEE. The germline V and J ends were trimmed by 3 bases and 2 bases, with 18 bases remaining between them. CDR3 length equals 16 residues.

This clonotype turned up a few times. The chain joins TRBV7-6 to TRBJ2-2; 10 nucleotides line up with TRBD2. V lost 1 base to trimming and J lost 3 bases; unmatched junction nucleotides: 5. The germline V gene encodes CDR1 SGHVS and CDR2 FNYEAQ. The CDR3 runs to 17 residues. CDR3 bases: TGTGCCAGCAGCTTAGGAGGAAGCGGGGGGGACACCGGGGAGCTGTTTTTT. This encodes CASSLGGSGGDTGELFF.

This rearrangement joins TRBV6-2 or TRBV6-3 to TRBJ2-5; D not certain. Between the trimmed V and J ends, which lost 5 bases and 7 bases, there was a span of 11 bases. The CDR3 runs to 12 residues. Germline assignment: CDR1 MNHEY and CDR2 SVGEGT. CDR3 DNA sequence: TGTGCCAGCAGTCACGACTTGGTGACCCAGTACTTC. Encoded protein: CASSHDLVTQYF.

The rearrangement uses TRBV14 and TRBJ1-1; D is unclear. CDR1 is SGHDN and CDR2 is FVKESK in the germline V gene. The CDR3 runs to 12 residues. Trimming took 5 bases from V and 8 from J, leaving 12 bases between them. CDR3 coding DNA: TGTGCCAGCAGCAATTCAGGTCCCGAAGCTTTCTTT. It yields the protein CASSNSGPEAFF.